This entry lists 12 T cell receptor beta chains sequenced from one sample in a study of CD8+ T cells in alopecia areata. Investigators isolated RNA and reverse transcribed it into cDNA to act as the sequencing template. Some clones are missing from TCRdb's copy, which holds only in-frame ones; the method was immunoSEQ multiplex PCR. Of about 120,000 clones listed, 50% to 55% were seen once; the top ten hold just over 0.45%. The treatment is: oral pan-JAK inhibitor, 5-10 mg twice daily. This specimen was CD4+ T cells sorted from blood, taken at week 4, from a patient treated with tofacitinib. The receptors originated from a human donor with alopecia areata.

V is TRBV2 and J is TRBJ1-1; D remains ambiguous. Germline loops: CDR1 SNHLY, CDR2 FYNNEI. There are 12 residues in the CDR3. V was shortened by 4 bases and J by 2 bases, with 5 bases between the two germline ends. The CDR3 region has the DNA TGTGCCAGCAGTGGGGGAAACACTGAAGCTTTCTTT. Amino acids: CASSGGNTEAFF. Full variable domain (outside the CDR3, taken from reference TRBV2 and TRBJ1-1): EPEVTQTPSHQVTQMGQEVILRCVPISNHLYFYWYRQILGQKVEFLVSFYNNEISEKSEIFDDQFSVERPDGSNFTLKIRSTKLEDSAMYFCASSGGNTEAFFGQGTRLTVV.

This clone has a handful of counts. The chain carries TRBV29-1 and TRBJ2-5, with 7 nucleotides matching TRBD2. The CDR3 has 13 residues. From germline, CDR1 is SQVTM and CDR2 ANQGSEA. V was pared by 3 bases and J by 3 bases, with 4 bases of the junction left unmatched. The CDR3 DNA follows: TGCAGCGTTGATGTCCTAGCGGAAGAGACCCAGTACTTC. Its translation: CSVDVLAEETQYF.

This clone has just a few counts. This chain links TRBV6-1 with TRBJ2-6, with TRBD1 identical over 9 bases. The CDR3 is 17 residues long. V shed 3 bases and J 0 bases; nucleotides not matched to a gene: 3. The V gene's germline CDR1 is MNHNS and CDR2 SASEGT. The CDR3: CASSEGQGVSGANVLTF. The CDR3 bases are TGTGCCAGCAGTGAGGGACAGGGCGTCTCTGGGGCCAACGTCCTGACTTTC.

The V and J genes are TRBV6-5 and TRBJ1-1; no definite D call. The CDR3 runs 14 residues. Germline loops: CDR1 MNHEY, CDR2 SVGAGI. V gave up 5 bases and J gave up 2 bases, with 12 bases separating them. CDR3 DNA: TGTGCCAGCAGTAAGCGGGAGAGCAACACTGAAGCTTTCTTT. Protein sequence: CASSKRESNTEAFF.

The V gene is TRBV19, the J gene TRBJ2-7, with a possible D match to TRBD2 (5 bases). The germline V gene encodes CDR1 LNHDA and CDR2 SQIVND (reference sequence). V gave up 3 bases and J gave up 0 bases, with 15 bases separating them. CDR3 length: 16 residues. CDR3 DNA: TGTGCCAGTAGTATTAGCTTTGTAGGGAGCTCCTACGAGCAGTACTTC. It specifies CASSISFVGSSYEQYF.

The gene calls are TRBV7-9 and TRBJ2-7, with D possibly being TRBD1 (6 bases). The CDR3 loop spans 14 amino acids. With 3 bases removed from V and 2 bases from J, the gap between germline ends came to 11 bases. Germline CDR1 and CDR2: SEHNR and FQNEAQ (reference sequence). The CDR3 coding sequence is TGTGCCAGCAGCTTTTGGACAGAAACCTACGAGCAGTACTTC. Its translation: CASSFWTETYEQYF. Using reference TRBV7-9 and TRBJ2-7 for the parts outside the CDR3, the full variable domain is DTGVSQNPRHKITKRGQNVTFRCDPISEHNRLYWYRQTLGQGPEFLTYFQNEAQLEKSRLLSDRFSAERPKGSFSTLEIQRTEQGDSAMYLCASSFWTETYEQYFGPGTRLTVT.

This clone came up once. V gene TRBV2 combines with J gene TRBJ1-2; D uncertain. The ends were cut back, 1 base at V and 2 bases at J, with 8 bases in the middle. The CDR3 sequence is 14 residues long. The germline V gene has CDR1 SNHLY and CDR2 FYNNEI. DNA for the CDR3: TGTGCCAGCAGTGAAGGTGTCAGGAACTATGGCTACACCTTC. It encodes CASSEGVRNYGYTF.

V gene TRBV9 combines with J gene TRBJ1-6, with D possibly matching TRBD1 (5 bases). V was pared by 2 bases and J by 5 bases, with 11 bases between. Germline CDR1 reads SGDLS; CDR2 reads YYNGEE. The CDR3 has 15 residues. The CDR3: CASSVEGRNNSPLHF. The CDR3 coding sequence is TGTGCCAGCAGCGTGGAGGGACGGAATAATTCACCCCTCCACTTT.

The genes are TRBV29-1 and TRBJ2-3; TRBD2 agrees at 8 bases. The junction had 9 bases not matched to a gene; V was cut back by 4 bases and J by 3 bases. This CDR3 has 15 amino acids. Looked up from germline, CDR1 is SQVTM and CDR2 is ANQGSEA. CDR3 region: CSVVNSGTNTDTQYF. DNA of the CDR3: TGCAGCGTTGTTAATAGCGGGACGAATACAGATACGCAGTATTTT.

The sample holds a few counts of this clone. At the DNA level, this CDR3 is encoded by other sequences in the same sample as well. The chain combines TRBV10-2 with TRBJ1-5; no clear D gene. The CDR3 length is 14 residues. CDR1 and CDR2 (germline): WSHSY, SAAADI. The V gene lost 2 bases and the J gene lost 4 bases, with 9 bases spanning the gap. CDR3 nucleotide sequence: TGCGCCAGCAGTGAGAGCCACAGTAATCAGCCCCAGCATTTT. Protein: CASSESHSNQPQHF.

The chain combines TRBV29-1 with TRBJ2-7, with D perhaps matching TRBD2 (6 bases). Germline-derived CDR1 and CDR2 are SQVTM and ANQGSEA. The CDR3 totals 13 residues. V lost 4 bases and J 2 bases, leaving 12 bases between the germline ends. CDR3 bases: TGCAGCGTTGGGTCCCTAGCGACCTACGAGCAGTACTTC. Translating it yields CSVGSLATYEQYF.

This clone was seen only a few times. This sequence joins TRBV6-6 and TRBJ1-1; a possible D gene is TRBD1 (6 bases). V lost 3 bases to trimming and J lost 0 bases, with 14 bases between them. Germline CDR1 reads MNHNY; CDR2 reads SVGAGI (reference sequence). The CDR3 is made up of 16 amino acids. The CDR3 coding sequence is TGTGCCAGCAGTTATGGCGCAGGGGCCATGAACACTGAAGCTTTCTTT. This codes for CASSYGAGAMNTEAFF.